Below, one TCR beta chain is given with its context. This sample is part of a study of blood T cell repertoires in COVID-19. As for the study in general: Spain, Italy and the United States supplied samples that represented acute and convalescent COVID-19. The analysed material was cDNA or gDNA that came from T cells, B-cell-depleted T cells, or PBMCs.

Methods used by the authors: Researchers report that nucleated cell counts were estimated from reference gene primer amplification. This table comes from immunoSEQ multiplex PCR, and its TCRdb copy is limited to in-frame clones, with some not included. V, J and clone size derive from that table, while D and trimming were established from the DNA sequence. The sample carries roughly 170,000 clones, 60% to 80% recorded once. There are 13 residues in the CDR3. CDR1 is MGHDK and CDR2 is SYGVNS in the germline V gene. V lost 3 bases and J lost 11, with 16 bases in between. This receptor was obtained from a woman aged 70 to 79 with acute or convalescent COVID-19. The chain recombines TRBV25-1 with TRBJ1-1, with D maybe TRBD1 (5 bases). Sequenced sample: peripheral blood. The CDR3 here is CASSDSGWGAAFF. The CDR3, as DNA: TGTGCCAGCAGTGACAGTGGCTGGGGCGCCGCTTTCTTT.